The 29 T cell receptor beta chains below were found in one sample sequenced in a study of T-cell reconstitution after alpha-beta-depleted transplantation in children. Preparation of the TCRbeta library was carried out with unique molecular identifiers. TCRdb ran MiXCR on the PCR reads and lists one entry per CDR3 protein. In the table there are around 700,000 distinct CDR3 sequences, about 12% of which are singletons. The sample consisted of PBMCs, taken before TCRalphabeta/CD19-depleted stem cell transplant. The receptor source for this set is a girl aged 2-10 years with congenital amegakaryocytic thrombocytopenia, due to receive a stem cell transplant.

This clonotype was counted a few times. The chain recombines TRBV3-1 with TRBJ2-1; the D is unclear. The CDR3 is 13 amino acids. V dropped 1 base and J dropped 13 bases, with 14 bases sitting between them. Germline V gives CDR1 LGHDT, CDR2 YNNKEL (reference sequence). CDR3 residues: CASSQVRESTQFF. The DNA for the CDR3 is TGTGCCAGCAGCCAAGTCCGAGAGTCTACTCAGTTCTTC.

The V gene is TRBV27, the J gene TRBJ2-2; TRBD2 agrees at 10 bases. J lost 5 bases, V lost 3 bases, and 15 bases had no gene match. This CDR3 has 19 amino acids. The germline V gene encodes CDR1 MNHEY and CDR2 SMNVEV (reference sequence). Here the CDR3 reads CASSLGGAGLADGTGELFF. CDR3 DNA sequence: TGTGCCAGCAGTTTGGGGGGGGCTGGACTAGCGGATGGGACCGGGGAGCTGTTTTTT.

This clonotype was seen repeatedly, ten times or more. V and J are TRBV12-3 or TRBV12-4 and TRBJ1-5; the D gene is possibly TRBD1 (6 bases). CDR3 length equals 14 residues. Trimming shortened V by 3 bases and J by 4 bases, and 10 bases separated the two germline ends. In DNA, the CDR3 is TGTGCCAGCAGTTTGGCAGGGGCAAATCAGCCCCAGCATTTT. This encodes CASSLAGANQPQHF.

Many counts were recorded for this clonotype. The chain has TRBV5-1 and TRBJ2-3; 8 bases fit TRBD1. Germline V CDR1 and CDR2: SGHRS, YFSETQ. CDR3 length: 15 amino acids. Trimming removed 6 bases from V and 6 bases from J; junction bases left unmatched: 12. The CDR3 region is CASIPLGQGSDTQYF. The CDR3 DNA follows: TGCGCCAGCATTCCGCTCGGACAGGGTTCCGATACGCAGTATTTT.

About this clonotype itself: At one end, the junction sequence differs from germline, possibly due to a read error. The CDR3 bases are TGTGCCATCAGTGAGTCGATGGGACAGGGGTACTCCTACAATGAGCGGTTCTTC. It yields the protein CAISESMGQGYSYNERFF. V is TRBV10-3 and J is TRBJ2-1; TRBD1 agrees at 10 bases. The CDR3 totals 18 residues. Germline loops: CDR1 ENHRY, CDR2 SYGVKD.

The sample holds a few counts of this clonotype. V and J are TRBV20-1 and TRBJ2-7; the D gene is possibly TRBD2 (5 bases). This CDR3 is built from 11 residues. From germline, CDR1 is DFQATT and CDR2 SNEGSKA (reference sequence). V lost 6 bases to trimming and J lost 7 bases, with 13 bases between them. The CDR3 sequence is CSAGTPGEQYF. Here the CDR3 DNA reads TGCAGTGCCGGAACCCCGGGAGAGCAGTACTTC.

This clonotype was picked up many times. The gene calls are TRBV4-1 and TRBJ1-2, with D maybe TRBD1 (5 bases). The germline CDR1 and CDR2 sequences are MGHRA and YSYEKL. This CDR3 comprises 15 residues. Trimming left V 0 bases short and J 2 bases short, with 10 bases between. CDR3 in DNA: TGCGCCAGCAGCCAAGACCCAGGGCCGAACTATGGCTACACCTTC. Its translation: CASSQDPGPNYGYTF.

This clonotype was observed at least ten times. CDR3 residues: CSARTGTQQFF. The CDR3 coding sequence is TGCAGTGCTAGAACCGGGACACAGCAGTTCTTC. This chain joins TRBV20-1 and TRBJ2-1, with D possibly being TRBD1 (6 bases). Germline V gene sequence: CDR1 DFQATT, CDR2 SNEGSKA (reference sequence). Trimming took 2 bases from V and 11 from J, leaving 10 bases between them. The CDR3 runs to 11 residues.

This clonotype was seen repeatedly, ten times or more. V and J are TRBV7-6 and TRBJ2-2, with 8 bases fitting TRBD2. CDR1 and CDR2 (germline): SGHVS, FNYEAQ. There are 14 residues in the CDR3. V gave up 6 bases and J gave up 4 bases; unmatched junction bases: 4. Here the CDR3 reads CASRRSGSTGELFF. As DNA, the CDR3 is TGTGCCAGCAGAAGGAGCGGGAGCACCGGGGAGCTGTTTTTT.

The table lists this clonotype with many counts. The genes are TRBV24-1 and TRBJ1-5; no clear D. The germline V gene encodes CDR1 KGHDR and CDR2 SFDVKD. The CDR3 consists of 16 residues. V dropped 2 bases and J dropped 1 base, with 11 bases sitting between them. The CDR3 protein is CATSDSAGPSNQPQHF. As DNA, the CDR3 is TGTGCCACCAGTGATTCAGCAGGACCCAGCAATCAGCCCCAGCATTTT.

This clonotype was seen at least ten times. The chain has TRBV28 and TRBJ2-4, with D maybe TRBD2 (6 bases). Germline V gene sequence: CDR1 MDHEN, CDR2 SYDVKM. This CDR3 spans 13 amino acids. The V and J ends lost 10 bases and 0 bases respectively, with 10 bases between them. CDR3 residues: CATQAGAKNIQYF. The CDR3 DNA follows: TGTGCCACCCAAGCGGGAGCCAAAAACATTCAGTACTTC.

This clonotype was picked up many times. The J gene is TRBJ2-2, the V gene TRBV29-1; tentatively, D is TRBD1 or TRBD2 (5 bases each). This CDR3 has 14 amino acids. Germline CDR1 SQVTM, CDR2 ANQGSEA. V lost 4 bases to trimming and J lost 3 bases, with 12 bases between them. The DNA for the CDR3 is TGCAGCGTTGTGTGGGACCTAGACACCGGGGAGCTGTTTTTT. It translates to CSVVWDLDTGELFF.

This clonotype occurred many times. The chain has TRBV10-3 and TRBJ1-2; no clear D. Trimming removed 7 bases at V and 0 bases at J, with 9 bases between. The CDR3 has 13 amino acids. Germline V gene lookup returns CDR1 ENHRY and CDR2 SYGVKD. The CDR3 region is CAIKGGSNYGYTF. In DNA form, the CDR3 reads TGTGCCATCAAGGGAGGGTCTAACTATGGCTACACCTTC.

Of note for this clonotype: Compared with germline, one end of the junction differs, possibly owing to a read error. This chain joins TRBV20-1 and TRBJ2-1, with 9 positions matching TRBD2. The CDR3 is 16 amino acids. Germline loops: CDR1 DFQATT, CDR2 SNEGSKA (reference sequence). Written as DNA, the CDR3 is TGCTGTGCTAGGGAAGGGCGGGAGGGAGTTGACAGTGAGCAGTTCTTC. Translating gives CCAREGREGVDSEQFF.

This clonotype was seen a handful of times. The genes are TRBV28 and TRBJ1-6, with D perhaps TRBD1 (5 bases). Germline V gives CDR1 MDHEN, CDR2 SYDVKM. The CDR3 is 14 residues long. V was shortened by 2 bases and J by 5 bases, with 7 bases between the two germline ends. The CDR3 here is CASSLVQDNSPLHF. CDR3 bases: TGTGCCAGCAGTTTAGTACAGGATAATTCACCCCTCCACTTT.

The table lists this clonotype with a few counts. V gene TRBV20-1 combines with J gene TRBJ1-4, with TRBD1 as a possible D gene (6 bases). The ends were cut back, 2 bases at V and 13 bases at J, with 17 bases in the middle. Germline V CDR1 and CDR2: DFQATT, SNEGSKA (reference sequence). The CDR3 has 13 amino acids. In DNA form, the CDR3 reads TGCAGTGCTAGACCTACAGGGAGGTGGATACTGTTTTTT. Its translation is CSARPTGRWILFF.

The V gene is TRBV14, the J gene TRBJ2-1, with D tentatively TRBD1 (5 bases). Trimming removed 8 bases at V and 3 bases at J, with 17 bases between. The CDR3 has 15 residues. CDR1 and CDR2 (germline): SGHDN, FVKESK. CDR3 amino acids: CASSLTKQVYNEQFF. The DNA of the CDR3 is TGTGCCAGCTCCTTAACCAAACAGGTCTACAATGAGCAGTTCTTC.

J is TRBJ1-2 and V is TRBV5-1; D is unclear. The V end was cut by 4 bases, the J end by 1 base, with 8 bases between. This CDR3 is built from 13 residues. Germline-derived CDR1 and CDR2 are SGHRS and YFSETQ. The CDR3 bases are TGCGCCAGCAGCCCCGGGGTTAACTATGGCTACACCTTC. It codes for CASSPGVNYGYTF.

This clonotype was seen more than once but under ten times. The chain joins TRBV2 to TRBJ2-1, with TRBD2 matching over 11 bases. Looked up from germline, CDR1 is SNHLY and CDR2 is FYNNEI. The CDR3 contains 14 residues. The trim removed 5 bases at V and 8 bases at J, leaving 5 bases unmatched. The CDR3 DNA is TGTGCCAGCAGTAGTGTAGCGGGAGGGTATGAGCAGTTCTTC. Encoded protein: CASSSVAGGYEQFF. The full variable domain, its missing parts supplied by reference TRBV2 and TRBJ2-1, is EPEVTQTPSHQVTQMGQEVILRCVPISNHLYFYWYRQILGQKVEFLVSFYNNEISEKSEIFDDQFSVERPDGSNFTLKIRSTKLEDSAMYFCASSSVAGGYEQFFGPGTRLTVL.

The sample holds many counts of this clonotype. The rearrangement joins TRBV20-1 to TRBJ2-2, with 8 bases aligning to TRBD2. After removal of 0 bases from V and 5 bases from J, the junction contained 8 bases not matched to a gene. The V gene's germline CDR1 is DFQATT and CDR2 SNEGSKA (reference sequence). This CDR3 region has 16 residues. This CDR3 is CSARDRLAGNTGELFF. Written as DNA, the CDR3 is TGCAGTGCTAGAGATCGTCTAGCGGGTAATACCGGGGAGCTGTTTTTT.

The V and J genes are TRBV5-1 and TRBJ2-5; TRBD2 matches 11 bases. J lost 5 bases, V lost 4 bases, and 10 bases had no gene match. Germline CDR1 SGHRS, CDR2 YFSETQ. CDR3 length: 16 residues. The CDR3 coding sequence is TGCGCCAGCAGCCTGGGACTAGCGGTGAGGGGGGAGACCCAGTACTTC. Encoded protein: CASSLGLAVRGETQYF. The variable domain in full, with the rest retrieved from reference TRBV5-1 and TRBJ2-5, is KAGVTQTPRYLIKTRGQQVTLSCSPISGHRSVSWYQQTPGQGLQFLFEYFSETQRNKGNFPGRFSGRQFSNSRSEMNVSTLELGDSALYLCASSLGLAVRGETQYFGPGTRLLVL.

This clonotype was recorded at least ten times. This chain connects TRBV9 to TRBJ2-2; D call uncertain. The ends were cut back, 2 bases at V and 6 bases at J, with 8 bases in the middle. The CDR3 sequence is 13 residues long. Per the germline V gene, CDR1 is SGDLS and CDR2 is YYNGEE. The CDR3 spells CASSVNSAGELFF. The CDR3 bases are TGTGCCAGCAGCGTTAATAGTGCCGGGGAGCTGTTTTTT.

This clonotype was found many times. The chain has TRBV12-3 or TRBV12-4 and TRBJ2-3; D perhaps matches TRBD2 (5 bases). Trimming removed 5 bases from V and 4 bases from J, with 16 bases in between. The CDR3 contains 15 residues. This chain's CDR3 is CASSRAESPADTQYF. CDR3 coding DNA: TGTGCCAGCAGTAGAGCGGAATCACCCGCAGATACGCAGTATTTT.

This clonotype was seen only a few times. The gene calls are TRBV4-1 and TRBJ2-2; D unclear. This CDR3 is built from 16 residues. Germline V gene sequence: CDR1 MGHRA, CDR2 YSYEKL. V lost 1 base to trimming and J lost 0 bases, with 9 bases between them. CDR3 sequence: CASSQGPVPNTGELFF. The CDR3 coding sequence is TGCGCCAGCAGCCAAGGACCCGTTCCGAACACCGGGGAGCTGTTTTTT.

Of note for this clonotype: This may be a read error, as it is one base from a much larger clone. This likely comes from a read error, as the CDR3 has no conserved phenylalanine or tryptophan at its end. The chain joins TRBV27 to TRBJ2-7; D is perhaps TRBD2 (6 bases). V was clipped by 2 bases and J by 3 bases, with 14 bases between them. CDR3 length: 15 amino acids. Germline lookup yields CDR1 MNHEY and CDR2 SMNVEV (reference sequence). The CDR3 region has the DNA TGTGCCAGCAGTTTAGGTACGGGAGCTGGCTACGAGCAGTACTCC. Amino acids: CASSLGTGAGYEQYS.

This clonotype has only a few counts. The chain has TRBV20-1 and TRBJ2-1, with 7 bases matching TRBD2. CDR1 is DFQATT and CDR2 is SNEGSKA in the germline V gene (reference sequence). The CDR3 is made up of 14 amino acids. Losses at the gene ends were 5 bases for V and 8 bases for J; bases not matched to a gene: 12. In DNA, the CDR3 is TGCAGTGCTGGGTCCGGCGGGGGATTGGATGAGCAGTTCTTC. This gives the protein CSAGSGGGLDEQFF.

The table lists this clonotype with a few counts. The J gene is TRBJ1-4, the V gene TRBV7-2; TRBD1 agrees at 7 bases. This CDR3 has 13 residues. V shed 3 bases, J shed 7 bases, and the junction held 2 bases outside the gene matches. Germline assignment: CDR1 SGHTA and CDR2 FQGNSA. CDR3 sequence reads: CASSFDRVEKLFF. The CDR3 coding sequence is TGTGCCAGCAGCTTCGACAGGGTTGAAAAACTGTTTTTT. The full variable domain, completed using reference TRBV7-2 and TRBJ1-4, is GAGVSQSPSNKVTEKGKDVELRCDPISGHTALYWYRQSLGQGLEFLIYFQGNSAPDKSGLPSDRFSAERTGGSVSTLTIQRTQQEDSAVYLCASSFDRVEKLFFGSGTQLSVL.

This clonotype appeared a few times. CDR3 in DNA: TGCAGTGCTAGGGCGACGACAGGGACCTACAATGAGCAGTTCTTC. It yields the protein CSARATTGTYNEQFF. The V gene is TRBV20-1, the J gene TRBJ2-1, with 7 bases matching TRBD1. The CDR3 is made up of 15 amino acids. With 3 bases clipped from V and 2 bases from J, the junction kept 7 bases outside the gene matches. Looked up from germline, CDR1 is DFQATT and CDR2 is SNEGSKA (reference sequence).

V usage is TRBV20-1 and J usage is TRBJ2-1, with D perhaps TRBD2 (5 bases). The germline gives CDR1 DFQATT, CDR2 SNEGSKA (reference sequence). V dropped 5 bases and J dropped 7 bases, with 18 bases sitting between them. The CDR3 has 14 residues. The CDR3 coding sequence is TGCAGTGCTGCTGCCATAGCGCTGGAGAATGAGCAGTTCTTC. Protein sequence: CSAAAIALENEQFF.